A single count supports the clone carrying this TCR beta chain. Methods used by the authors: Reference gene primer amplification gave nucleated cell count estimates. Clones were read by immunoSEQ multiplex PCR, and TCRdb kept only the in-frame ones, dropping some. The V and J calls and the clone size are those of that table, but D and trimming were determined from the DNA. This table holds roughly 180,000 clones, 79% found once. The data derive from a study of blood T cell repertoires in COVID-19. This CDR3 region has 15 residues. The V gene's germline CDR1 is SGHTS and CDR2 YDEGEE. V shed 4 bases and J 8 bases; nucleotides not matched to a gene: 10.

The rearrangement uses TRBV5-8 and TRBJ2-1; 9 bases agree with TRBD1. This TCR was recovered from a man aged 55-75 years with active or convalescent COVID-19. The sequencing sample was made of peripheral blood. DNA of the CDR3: TGTGCCAGCAGCATTCCGGGACAGGGAACGGATGAGCAGTTCTTC. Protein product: CASSIPGQGTDEQFF.